Shown below are 17 T cell receptor beta chains from a single sample sequenced in a study of T cell repertoires in cytomegalovirus infection. Antigen specificity for these receptors is unknown. TCRdb reprocessed the reads with MiXCR, giving one entry per CDR3 protein. The table includes a few hundred thousand distinct CDR3 sequences, over 35% detected once. The specimen comprised cultured PBMCs, sampled from culture after CMV antigen stimulation. The receptors here all came from a human donor in good health (CMV status not recorded). Some clones in this sample may be carry-over from other donors' samples.

CDR3 loop: CSVENKGAYGYTF. CDR3 DNA sequence: TGCAGCGTTGAAAATAAGGGGGCCTATGGCTACACCTTC. The V call is TRBV29-1, the J call TRBJ1-2, with TRBD1 matching over 7 bases. The ends lost 2 bases at V and 4 bases at J; junction bases unmatched: 4. This CDR3 comprises 13 residues. Looked up from germline, CDR1 is SQVTM and CDR2 is ANQGSEA. The variable domain in full, with the rest retrieved from reference TRBV29-1 and TRBJ1-2, is SAVISQKPSRDICQRGTSLTIQCQVDSQVTMMFWYRQQPGQSLTLIATANQGSEATYESGFVIDKFPISRPNLTFSTLTVSNMSPEDSSIYLCSVENKGAYGYTFGSGTRLTVV.

The chain couples TRBV6-1 to TRBJ1-6; D is unclear. The CDR3 has 14 residues. CDR1 is MNHNS and CDR2 is SASEGT in the germline V gene. Trimming removed 2 bases at V and 4 bases at J, with 6 bases between. This CDR3 reads CASSERPYNSPLHF. The CDR3 DNA is TGTGCCAGCAGTGAAAGACCTTATAATTCACCCCTCCACTTT.

The rearrangement uses TRBV7-4 and TRBJ1-1, with D perhaps TRBD1 (6 bases). Germline CDR1 SGHVT, CDR2 SQSDAQ. Trimming cost V 1 base and J 1 base, with 13 bases left between them. The CDR3 covers 16 residues. CDR3 nucleotides: TGTGCCAGCAGCTTAGTGGGGGGCGTATGGAACACTGAAGCTTTCTTT. Residues: CASSLVGGVWNTEAFF.

This clonotype was observed a few times. The rearrangement joins TRBV7-2 to TRBJ2-7; TRBD2 matches 13 bases. The junction had 11 bases not matched to a gene; V was cut back by 5 bases and J by 7 bases. The CDR3 extends over 16 amino acids. Germline CDR1 is SGHTA and CDR2 is FQGNSA. CDR3 loop: CASSRGLAGAASEQYF. The CDR3 bases are TGTGCCAGCAGCCGAGGACTAGCGGGGGCCGCTTCAGAGCAGTACTTC.

This chain joins TRBV2 and TRBJ2-1; D possibly corresponds to TRBD1 (6 bases). The germline CDR1 and CDR2 sequences are SNHLY and FYNNEI. There are 16 residues in the CDR3. V was cut by 6 bases and J by 0 bases, with 15 bases left in between. CDR3 DNA sequence: TGTGCCAGCAGCCGAGTGGGGGCGAGCTCCTACAATGAGCAGTTCTTC. Translating gives CASSRVGASSYNEQFF.

V is TRBV12-3 or TRBV12-4 and J is TRBJ2-5; tentatively, D is TRBD2 (5 bases). Deletions cut 2 bases from V and 5 bases from J, with 9 bases between. This CDR3 region has 13 residues. The CDR3: CASSLRRLETQYF. The CDR3 nucleotides read TGTGCCAGCAGTTTAAGGAGGCTCGAGACCCAGTACTTC.

V gene TRBV12-3 or TRBV12-4 combines with J gene TRBJ2-3; 10 bases line up with TRBD2. Germline trimming cut 4 bases from V and 2 bases from J; bases unmatched to any gene: 9. The CDR3 spans 17 residues. In DNA form, the CDR3 reads TGTGCCAGCAGTTCCATCCTAGCGGGAGTCAACACAGATACGCAGTATTTT. The encoded protein is CASSSILAGVNTDTQYF.

The chain is built from TRBV2 and TRBJ2-7, with 8 bases matching TRBD1. Germline V gene lookup returns CDR1 SNHLY and CDR2 FYNNEI. The junction had 10 bases not matched to a gene; V was cut back by 9 bases and J by 3 bases. This CDR3 has 14 residues. The CDR3 nucleotides are TGTGCCAGTGTACGTGGACAGGGAGGCTACGAGCAGTACTTC. It codes for CASVRGQGGYEQYF.

This clonotype appeared a few times. The V call is TRBV28, the J call TRBJ2-5, with no clear D. Germline V gene data show CDR1 as MDHEN and CDR2 as SYDVKM. This CDR3 has 13 amino acids. Trimming took 1 base from V and 3 from J, leaving 6 bases between them. The CDR3 DNA is TGTGCCAGCAGTTTATCAGATAAAGAGACCCAGTACTTC. Protein: CASSLSDKETQYF.

The CDR3 protein is CASSKRGRTDTQYF. CDR3 in DNA: TGTGCCAGCAGTAAGCGGGGACGCACAGATACGCAGTATTTT. The chain links TRBV12-3 or TRBV12-4 to TRBJ2-3; TRBD2 matches at 7 bases. The junction had 3 bases not matched to a gene; V was cut back by 5 bases and J by 1 base. This CDR3 is 14 amino acids long.

This sequence joins TRBV7-8 and TRBJ2-3; 14 bases are shared with TRBD2. Germline-derived CDR1 and CDR2 are SGHVS and FQNEAQ. V lost 5 bases, J lost 1 base, and 2 bases stayed unmatched. The CDR3 is made up of 16 amino acids. For the CDR3, the DNA is TGTGCCAGCAGCGAGGGACTAGCGGGGGGCACAGATACGCAGTATTTT. As protein: CASSEGLAGGTDTQYF.

The rearrangement joins TRBV19 to TRBJ2-1; D remains unclear. CDR1 and CDR2 (germline): LNHDA, SQIVND (reference sequence). The CDR3 has 13 amino acids. V gave up 1 base and J gave up 7 bases, with 8 bases separating them. The CDR3 region is CASSIAGRNEQFF. CDR3 nucleotides: TGTGCCAGTAGTATAGCGGGCCGAAATGAGCAGTTCTTC.

The sample holds a few counts of this clonotype. The V and J genes are TRBV25-1 and TRBJ2-7; TRBD1 aligns across 9 bases. Germline V gives CDR1 MGHDK, CDR2 SYGVNS. V trimming: 3 bases; J trimming: 6 bases; junction bases outside the gene matches: 9. The CDR3 is 15 residues long. The CDR3 here is CASSDSGQGASEQYF. The CDR3 coding sequence is TGTGCCAGCAGTGACTCGGGACAGGGCGCCAGCGAGCAGTACTTC.

This chain links TRBV28 with TRBJ1-5, with D perhaps TRBD1 (6 bases). The CDR3 contains 18 residues. Germline assignment: CDR1 MDHEN and CDR2 SYDVKM. Deletions cut 3 bases from V and 6 bases from J, with 24 bases between. CDR3 nucleotides: TGTGCCAGCAGTTTTCCCCCTCCCGGGGGGCGGATGAGTCAGCCCCAGCATTTT. Amino acid sequence: CASSFPPPGGRMSQPQHF.

This clonotype appeared a few times. V gene TRBV12-3 or TRBV12-4 combines with J gene TRBJ1-2; perhaps TRBD1 as D (6 bases). Trimming left V 1 base short and J 8 bases short, with 8 bases between. The CDR3 runs 12 residues. For the CDR3, the DNA is TGTGCCAGCAGTTTAGGGACAGAGGGCTACACCTTC. This codes for CASSLGTEGYTF.

V usage is TRBV7-2 and J usage is TRBJ2-4; 13 positions match TRBD2. The CDR3 spans 18 residues. V lost 1 base to trimming and J lost 1 base; unmatched junction nucleotides: 4. Looked up from germline, CDR1 is SGHTA and CDR2 is FQGNSA. The CDR3 coding sequence is TGTGCCAGCAGCTTAGGACTAGCGGGGGGACCGGCCAAAAACATTCAGTACTTC. Translated: CASSLGLAGGPAKNIQYF.

This clonotype was seen a handful of times. V is TRBV7-9 and J is TRBJ2-2; D is perhaps TRBD1 (6 bases). Trimming cost V 2 bases and J 3 bases, with 10 bases left between them. Looked up from germline, CDR1 is SEHNR and CDR2 is FQNEAQ (reference sequence). This CDR3 has 15 amino acids. DNA of the CDR3: TGTGCCAGCAGCTTAAGAGGGGGAGACACCGGGGAGCTGTTTTTT. This sequence encodes CASSLRGGDTGELFF.